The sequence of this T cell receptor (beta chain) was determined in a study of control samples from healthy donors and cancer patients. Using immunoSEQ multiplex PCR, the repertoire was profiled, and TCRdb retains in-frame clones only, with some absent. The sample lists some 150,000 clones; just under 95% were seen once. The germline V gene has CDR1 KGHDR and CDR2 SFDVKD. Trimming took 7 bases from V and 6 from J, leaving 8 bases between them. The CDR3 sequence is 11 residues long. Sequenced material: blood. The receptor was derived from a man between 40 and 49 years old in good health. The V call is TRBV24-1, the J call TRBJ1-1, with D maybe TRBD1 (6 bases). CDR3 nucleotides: TGTGCCACCAGGGGGGCGGCTGAAGCTTTCTTT. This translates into CATRGAAEAFF.